The clone carrying this T cell receptor beta chain was detected ten times or more. The data are from a study of T cells in Graves' hyperthyroidism and ophthalmopathy. What was amplified from RNA transcripts were TCR beta CDR3 regions. The primer set for the first-round RT-PCR of the TCR CDR3 was HTBI. TCRdb passed the multiplex PCR reads through MiXCR, listing each CDR3 protein once. Among hundreds of thousands of distinct CDR3 sequences listed, approximately 15% were seen once. The CDR3 length is 17 residues. Germline V gene lookup returns CDR1 MDHEN and CDR2 SYDVKM. Trimming took 7 bases from V and 3 from J, leaving 24 bases between them.

The rearrangement links TRBV28 to TRBJ1-1, with D maybe TRBD1 (6 bases). Sequencing was done on a sample of blood. This clonotype was obtained from a woman aged 18 to 35 with Graves' hyperthyroidism. As DNA, the CDR3 is TGTGCCAGCAACCATCCCACCGGGGGGCCTCACGACACTGAAGCTTTCTTT. It translates to CASNHPTGGPHDTEAFF.